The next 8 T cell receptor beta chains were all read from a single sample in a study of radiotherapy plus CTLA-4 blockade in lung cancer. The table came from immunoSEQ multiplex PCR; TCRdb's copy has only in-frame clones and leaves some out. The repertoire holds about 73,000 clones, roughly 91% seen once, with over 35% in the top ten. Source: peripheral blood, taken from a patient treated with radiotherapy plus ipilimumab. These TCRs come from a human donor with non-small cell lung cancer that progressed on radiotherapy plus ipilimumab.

CDR3 sequence (DNA): TGTGCCAGCAGCTTGAGACAGGTTAAAGAGACCCAGTACTTC. Translating it yields CASSLRQVKETQYF. The chain employs TRBV5-4 and TRBJ2-5, with D perhaps matching TRBD1 (6 bases). V lost 1 base and J 3 bases, leaving 10 bases between the germline ends. Germline values: CDR1 SGHNT, CDR2 YYREEE (reference sequence). The CDR3 runs to 14 residues.

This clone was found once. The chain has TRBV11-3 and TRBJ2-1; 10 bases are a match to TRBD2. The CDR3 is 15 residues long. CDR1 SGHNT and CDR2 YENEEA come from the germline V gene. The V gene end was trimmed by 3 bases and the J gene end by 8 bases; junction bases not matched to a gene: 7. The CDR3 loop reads CASSFSLAGDHEQFF. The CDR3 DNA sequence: TGTGCCAGCAGCTTTTCTCTAGCGGGAGATCATGAGCAGTTCTTC.

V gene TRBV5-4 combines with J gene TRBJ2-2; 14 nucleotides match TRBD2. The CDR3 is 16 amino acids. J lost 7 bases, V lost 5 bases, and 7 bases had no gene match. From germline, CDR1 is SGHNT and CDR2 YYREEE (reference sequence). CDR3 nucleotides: TGTGCCAGCAGGGCCGGACTAGCGGGAGGAAACGGGGAGCTGTTTTTT. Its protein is CASRAGLAGGNGELFF.

The CDR3 DNA reads TGTGCCAGCAGCTTAAGCGGGGCCGGGGAGCTGTTTTTT. It codes for CASSLSGAGELFF. The V call is TRBV7-3, the J call TRBJ2-2, with D possibly TRBD2 on 6 matching bases. The CDR3 covers 13 residues. Germline CDR1 is SGHTA and CDR2 is FQGTGA. V gave up 1 base and J gave up 6 bases, with 6 bases separating them.

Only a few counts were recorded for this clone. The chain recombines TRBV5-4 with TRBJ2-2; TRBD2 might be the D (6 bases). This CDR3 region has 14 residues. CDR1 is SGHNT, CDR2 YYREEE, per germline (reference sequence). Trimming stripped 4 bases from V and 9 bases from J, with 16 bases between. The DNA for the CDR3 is TGTGCCAGCAGCCCCCGGGGGATCGACCGGGAGCTGTTTTTT. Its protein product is CASSPRGIDRELFF.

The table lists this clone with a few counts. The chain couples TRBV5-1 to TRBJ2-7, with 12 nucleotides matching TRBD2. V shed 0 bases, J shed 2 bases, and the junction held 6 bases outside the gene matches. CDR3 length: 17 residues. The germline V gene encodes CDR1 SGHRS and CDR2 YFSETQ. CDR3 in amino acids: CASSLALAGGHPYEQYF. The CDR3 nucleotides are TGCGCCAGCAGCTTGGCACTAGCGGGAGGACACCCCTACGAGCAGTACTTC.

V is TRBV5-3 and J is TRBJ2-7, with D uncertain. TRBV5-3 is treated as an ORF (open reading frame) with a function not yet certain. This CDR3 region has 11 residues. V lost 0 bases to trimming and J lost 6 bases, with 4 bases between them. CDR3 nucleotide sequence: TGTGCCAGAAGCTTGGTTAGCGAGCAGTACGTC. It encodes CARSLVSEQYV.

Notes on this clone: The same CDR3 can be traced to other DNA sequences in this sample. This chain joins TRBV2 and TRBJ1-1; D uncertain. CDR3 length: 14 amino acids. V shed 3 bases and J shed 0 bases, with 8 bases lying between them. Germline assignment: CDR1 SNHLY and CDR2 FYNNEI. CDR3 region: CASSDWHMNTEAFF. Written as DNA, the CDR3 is TGTGCCAGCAGTGATTGGCATATGAACACTGAAGCTTTCTTT. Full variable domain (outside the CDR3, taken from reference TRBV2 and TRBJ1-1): EPEVTQTPSHQVTQMGQEVILRCVPISNHLYFYWYRQILGQKVEFLVSFYNNEISEKSEIFDDQFSVERPDGSNFTLKIRSTKLEDSAMYFCASSDWHMNTEAFFGQGTRLTVV.